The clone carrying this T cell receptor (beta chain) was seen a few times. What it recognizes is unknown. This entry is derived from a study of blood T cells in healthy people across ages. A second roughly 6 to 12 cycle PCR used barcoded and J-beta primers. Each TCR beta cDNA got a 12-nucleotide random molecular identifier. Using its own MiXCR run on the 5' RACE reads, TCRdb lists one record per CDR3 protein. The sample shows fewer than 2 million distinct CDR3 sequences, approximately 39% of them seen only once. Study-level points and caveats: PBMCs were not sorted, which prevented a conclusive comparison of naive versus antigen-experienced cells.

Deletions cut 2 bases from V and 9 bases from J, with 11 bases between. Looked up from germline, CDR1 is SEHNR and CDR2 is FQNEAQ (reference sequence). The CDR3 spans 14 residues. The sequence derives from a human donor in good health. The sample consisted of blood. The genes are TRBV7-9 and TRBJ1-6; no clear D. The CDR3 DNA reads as TGTGCCAGCAGCTTATCGGAACGAGGTTCACCCCTCCACTTT. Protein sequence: CASSLSERGSPLHF.